This TCR beta chain derives from a study of blood T cell repertoires in COVID-19. Study-level information: Acute and convalescent COVID-19 specimens originated in the United States, Italy and Spain.

Per the original methods: Estimation of nucleated cell counts relied on the amplification of reference gene primers. The table came from immunoSEQ multiplex PCR; TCRdb's copy has only in-frame clones and leaves some out. Clone size and the V and J calls come from that table; the DNA yielded D and trimming. The sample has around 45,000 clones, about 86% seen once. This CDR3 comprises 13 residues. V was clipped by 5 bases and J by 4 bases, with 9 bases between them. V is TRBV12-3 or TRBV12-4 and J is TRBJ1-5; TRBD1 is a possible D gene (5 bases). Sequenced input: peripheral blood. This TCR was sampled from a human donor in a cohort sampled during active COVID-19. CDR3 sequence (DNA): TGTGCCAGCAGTCCGGACAAAAATCAGCCCCAGCATTTT. Translation gives CASSPDKNQPQHF.